The 9 T cell receptor beta chains below all came from one sample that was sequenced in a study of shared clonotypes between healthy human individuals (dated by TCRdb to the early 2020s). Library preparation employed the immunoSEQ multiplex PCR assay. TCRdb retrieved this table from immuneACCESS and kept in-frame rearrangements only. Not all clones are present; in checked studies, unresolved V genes account for under half, and no reason is known for the remainder. The sample yields over 1.4 million clones; around 97% were counted once. Roughly 1.1% of the sample goes to the ten largest clones. The sequencing input was naive CD4+ T cells sorted from blood. Read against the paper, the sample's cell subset or site label means: CD45RA+ positively selected. The source of these receptors is a man under 40 in good health.

The chain carries TRBV5-1 and TRBJ2-1; 13 nucleotides agree with TRBD2. Germline CDR1 is SGHRS and CDR2 is YFSETQ. Trimming cost V 0 bases and J 7 bases; bases outside gene matches: 7. This CDR3 region has 17 residues. CDR3 loop: CASSLELGLAGANEQFF. The CDR3 DNA sequence: TGCGCCAGCAGCTTGGAATTAGGACTAGCGGGAGCAAATGAGCAGTTCTTC.

The chain carries TRBV6-6 and TRBJ1-3; 10 bases line up with TRBD1. Per germline, CDR1 MNHNY and CDR2 SVGAGI (reference sequence). Trimming cost V 5 bases and J 4 bases; bases outside gene matches: 8. This CDR3 has 16 residues. CDR3 region: CASSTGTGVGGNTIYF. The CDR3 nucleotides read TGTGCCAGCAGTACCGGGACAGGGGTTGGAGGAAACACCATATATTTT.

CDR3 in DNA: TGTGCCAGCAAAATTTATAGCGGGAGGGCGAACGATAATGAGCAGTTCTTC. It is translated as CASKIYSGRANDNEQFF. This chain links TRBV28 with TRBJ2-1; the match to TRBD2 covers 11 bases. The CDR3 covers 17 residues. V gave up 7 bases and J gave up 7 bases; unmatched junction bases: 15. CDR1 MDHEN and CDR2 SYDVKM come from the germline V gene.

The chain carries TRBV28 and TRBJ2-1; D unclear. This CDR3 is 15 amino acids long. Germline V lookup: CDR1 MDHEN, CDR2 SYDVKM. The germline V and J ends were trimmed by 2 bases and 2 bases, with 10 bases remaining between them. The CDR3 here is CASSLGSRPYNEQFF. Written as DNA, the CDR3 is TGTGCCAGCAGTTTAGGCAGCCGACCCTACAATGAGCAGTTCTTC.

The chain links TRBV30 to TRBJ1-5; D remains ambiguous. The V end lost 5 bases, the J end lost 4 bases, and 12 bases lay between the germline ends. CDR1 and CDR2 from the germline V gene are GTSNPN and SVGIG (reference sequence). The CDR3 extends over 13 amino acids. CDR3 residues: CAWGVQSNQPQHF. In DNA, the CDR3 is TGTGCCTGGGGGGTGCAGTCAAATCAGCCCCAGCATTTT.

The V call is TRBV9, the J call TRBJ2-1; D perhaps matches TRBD2 (5 bases). Trimming cost V 1 base and J 8 bases, with 10 bases left between them. Per germline, CDR1 SGDLS and CDR2 YYNGEE. This CDR3 is built from 13 residues. The CDR3: CASSVRGSDEQFF. CDR3 sequence (DNA): TGTGCCAGCAGCGTACGGGGAAGCGATGAGCAGTTCTTC.

The gene calls are TRBV27 and TRBJ2-7, with no clear D. In germline, CDR1 is MNHEY, CDR2 SMNVEV (reference sequence). The CDR3 spans 13 residues. V lost 6 bases to trimming and J lost 0 bases, with 9 bases between them. CDR3 bases: TGTGCCAGCAGCCATCACAGCTCCTACGAGCAGTACTTC. Protein sequence: CASSHHSSYEQYF.

This chain joins TRBV29-1 and TRBJ1-1; possible D gene TRBD1, 5 bases. V lost 2 bases to trimming and J lost 5 bases, with 18 bases between them. This CDR3 comprises 15 residues. The V gene's germline CDR1 is SQVTM and CDR2 ANQGSEA. The CDR3, as DNA: TGCAGCGTTGAATTGCGAGGCAGGGTAAAAACTGAAGCTTTCTTT. Translating gives CSVELRGRVKTEAFF. Variable domain in full (rest from reference TRBV29-1 and TRBJ1-1): SAVISQKPSRDICQRGTSLTIQCQVDSQVTMMFWYRQQPGQSLTLIATANQGSEATYESGFVIDKFPISRPNLTFSTLTVSNMSPEDSSIYLCSVELRGRVKTEAFFGQGTRLTVV.

The CDR3 DNA reads TGTGCCAGCAGTTTTGGAGGGTCCAGGGATACGCAGTATTTT. Amino acid sequence: CASSFGGSRDTQYF. This rearrangement joins TRBV28 to TRBJ2-3; TRBD2 is a possible D gene (6 bases). The germline V and J ends were trimmed by 3 bases and 6 bases, with 13 bases remaining between them. Germline V gene lookup returns CDR1 MDHEN and CDR2 SYDVKM. This CDR3 comprises 14 residues.